The 20 T cell receptor beta chains presented below share a single source sample, sequenced in a study of T cell repertoires in cytomegalovirus infection. Via MiXCR, TCRdb re-called the reads, giving one row per CDR3 protein. This sample has about 450,000 distinct CDR3 sequences, with approximately 32% found just once. The sequencing input was PBMCs. Source of these receptors: a human donor in good health (CMV status not recorded). Some clones in this sample may be carry-over from other donors' samples.

As concerns this clonotype: One end of the junction fails to match germline, which may point to a read error. The rearrangement uses TRBV11-3 and TRBJ2-3, with 8 nucleotides matching TRBD2. Germline values: CDR1 SGHNT, CDR2 YENEEA. CDR3 length: 19 amino acids. CDR3 loop: CASSLDPPTGRGDADTQSF. CDR3 nucleotide sequence: TGTGCCAGCAGCTTAGACCCCCCTACCGGGCGGGGGGATGCAGATACGCAGTCTTTT.

V gene TRBV6-1 combines with J gene TRBJ1-6; weak D call: TRBD1 (5 bases). The V end lost 7 bases, the J end lost 7 bases, and 23 bases lay between the germline ends. CDR3 length: 17 amino acids. From germline, CDR1 is MNHNS and CDR2 SASEGT. Here the CDR3 reads CASTEAPQQGYNSPLHF. CDR3 nucleotide sequence: TGTGCCAGCACCGAAGCCCCACAGCAGGGTTACAATTCACCCCTCCACTTT.

The table lists this clonotype with many counts. The chain recombines TRBV4-1 with TRBJ1-1; no definite D call. V lost 2 bases and J lost 7, with 11 bases in between. The CDR3 contains 13 residues. The germline CDR1 and CDR2 sequences are MGHRA and YSYEKL. This chain's CDR3 is CASSQQVRLEAFF. CDR3 nucleotides: TGCGCCAGCAGCCAACAGGTTCGACTTGAAGCTTTCTTT.

The V and J genes are TRBV14 and TRBJ2-5; a possible D gene is TRBD2 (6 bases). This CDR3 region has 14 residues. Trimming cost V 5 bases and J 5 bases, with 15 bases left between them. CDR1 and CDR2 from the germline V gene are SGHDN and FVKESK. The DNA of the CDR3 is TGTGCCAGCAGCACAAACCGGGGGATCGAGACCCAGTACTTC. This gives the protein CASSTNRGIETQYF.

The genes are TRBV6-6 and TRBJ1-5; possible D gene TRBD1, 6 bases. The CDR3 runs to 15 residues. Trimming shortened V by 6 bases and J by 6 bases, and 18 bases separated the two germline ends. CDR1 and CDR2 (germline): MNHNY, SVGAGI (reference sequence). In DNA form, the CDR3 reads TGTGCCAGCAGACAGTCCTGGGGGCAGGTTCAGCCCCAGCATTTT. It yields the protein CASRQSWGQVQPQHF.

The chain couples TRBV12-3 or TRBV12-4 to TRBJ2-5; D not resolved. Trimming removed 7 bases at V and 1 base at J, with 10 bases between. The length of the CDR3 is 13 residues. The CDR3 DNA reads as TGTGCCAGCACGTTTACAGCCCAAGAGACCCAGTACTTC. Its protein product is CASTFTAQETQYF.

This clonotype appeared a few times. The chain combines TRBV4-1 with TRBJ1-1; D is unclear. Germline V gene lookup returns CDR1 MGHRA and CDR2 YSYEKL. This CDR3 is built from 17 residues. The V gene lost 3 bases and the J gene lost 4 bases, with 21 bases spanning the gap. The CDR3 loop reads CASSHVAGVAIGTEAFF. The DNA of the CDR3 is TGCGCCAGCAGCCATGTAGCGGGAGTGGCTATTGGCACTGAAGCTTTCTTT.

This clonotype has a handful of counts. V gene TRBV20-1 combines with J gene TRBJ1-1; 10 positions agree with TRBD1. This CDR3 has 15 amino acids. V shed 3 bases, J shed 0 bases, and the junction held 4 bases outside the gene matches. In germline, CDR1 is DFQATT, CDR2 SNEGSKA (reference sequence). CDR3 sequence (DNA): TGCAGTGCTAGTACCGACAGGGGGCTGAACACTGAAGCTTTCTTT. Translated: CSASTDRGLNTEAFF.

With respect to this clonotype: A read error may be the cause here, since a much bigger clone is one base away. CDR3 coding DNA: TGTGCCAGGAGCTCTACTAGCGGGGGATCCTACGAGCAGTACTTC. As protein: CARSSTSGGSYEQYF. This chain uses TRBV7-2 with TRBJ2-7, with 11 bases matching TRBD2. Germline CDR1 and CDR2: SGHTA and FQGNSA. The CDR3 totals 15 residues.

This clonotype was seen ten or more times. The chain combines TRBV7-8 with TRBJ2-1; TRBD1 matches 9 bases. V lost 1 base, J lost 9 bases, and 10 bases stayed unmatched. The CDR3 totals 16 residues. CDR1 is SGHVS and CDR2 is FQNEAQ in the germline V gene. For the CDR3, the DNA is TGTGCCAGCAGCTTAGACAGGGGGCTCGGGAGATCTGAGCAGTTCTTC. Amino acid sequence: CASSLDRGLGRSEQFF.

This clonotype was detected a few times. This chain connects TRBV12-3 or TRBV12-4 to TRBJ1-5, with TRBD1 as a possible D gene (5 bases). V lost 5 bases to trimming and J lost 3 bases, with 17 bases between them. The CDR3 is 16 residues long. The CDR3: CASSPGRDAHNQPQHF. Written as DNA, the CDR3 is TGTGCCAGCAGTCCAGGTCGGGACGCGCACAATCAGCCCCAGCATTTT.

A few counts support this clonotype. J is TRBJ2-1 and V is TRBV4-1; TRBD2 matches at 7 bases. CDR1 is MGHRA, CDR2 YSYEKL, per germline. CDR3 length equals 16 residues. V lost 0 bases, J lost 1 base, and 3 bases stayed unmatched. The CDR3 nucleotides are TGCGCCAGCAGCCAAGAGGGGAGGGGATCCTACAATGAGCAGTTCTTC. Protein product: CASSQEGRGSYNEQFF.

This clonotype has just a few counts. DNA of the CDR3: TGCGCCAGCAGCCAAGATGTGGGGGGGGGGCAAACAGATACGCAGTATTTT. It translates to CASSQDVGGGQTDTQYF. The chain couples TRBV4-1 to TRBJ2-3; D is perhaps TRBD2 (7 bases). The germline gives CDR1 MGHRA, CDR2 YSYEKL. Trimming removed 0 bases from V and 3 bases from J, with 16 bases in between. This CDR3 is built from 17 residues.

This clonotype came up a few times. The chain combines TRBV20-1 with TRBJ2-3, with 10 bases aligning to TRBD2. The V segment lost 2 bases and the J segment 5 bases; nucleotides outside the gene matches: 4. Per the germline V gene, CDR1 is DFQATT and CDR2 is SNEGSKA (reference sequence). The CDR3 runs to 14 residues. CDR3 sequence (DNA): TGCAGTGCTAGAAGCGGGGGGGCTGGAGATACGCAGTATTTT. Its translation: CSARSGGAGDTQYF.

This rearrangement joins TRBV27 to TRBJ2-3, with D perhaps matching TRBD2 (7 bases). The V end lost 3 bases, the J end lost 3 bases, and 13 bases lay between the germline ends. The CDR3 contains 15 residues. Per germline, CDR1 MNHEY and CDR2 SMNVEV (reference sequence). CDR3 sequence (DNA): TGTGCCAGCAGTTTGTGGGGGGGGGCAACAGATACGCAGTATTTT. Its translation is CASSLWGGATDTQYF.

This chain links TRBV7-9 with TRBJ1-4, with unresolved D. Per the germline V gene, CDR1 is SEHNR and CDR2 is FQNEAQ (reference sequence). This CDR3 has 13 residues. The CDR3 protein is CDTSGSSNEKLFF. The CDR3 nucleotides are TGTGACACCTCGGGCAGCTCTAATGAAAAACTGTTTTTT.

The chain uses TRBV7-2 and TRBJ2-5; TRBD1 agrees at 12 bases. Germline values: CDR1 SGHTA, CDR2 FQGNSA. The CDR3 spans 16 residues. Trimming cost V 2 bases and J 4 bases; bases outside gene matches: 5. CDR3 in DNA: TGTGCCAGCAGCTTACGCCGGGACAGGGGGCGAGAGACCCAGTACTTC. Translating it yields CASSLRRDRGRETQYF.

The chain uses TRBV12-3 or TRBV12-4 and TRBJ1-1; 7 bases agree with TRBD1. This CDR3 is built from 21 residues. J gave up 0 bases and V 4 bases, and 23 bases lay outside the gene matches. This CDR3 reads CASSSVEGPRGARFMNTEAFF. CDR3 in DNA: TGTGCCAGCAGTTCGGTAGAGGGCCCCAGGGGGGCGCGATTCATGAACACTGAAGCTTTCTTT.

The chain joins TRBV15 to TRBJ2-3; D is possibly TRBD2 (6 bases). Trimming took off 5 bases at V and 3 bases at J, with 18 bases between the two ends. The V gene's germline CDR1 is LNHNV and CDR2 YYDKDF (reference sequence). The CDR3 contains 16 residues. The CDR3 is CATSVPGSGRTDTQYF. The CDR3 nucleotides read TGTGCCACCAGCGTTCCCGGATCTGGGAGGACAGATACGCAGTATTTT.

This clonotype has a count of ten or more. V usage is TRBV7-8 and J usage is TRBJ2-4; 7 bases are shared with TRBD1. The CDR3 totals 14 residues. Germline V gene lookup returns CDR1 SGHVS and CDR2 FQNEAQ. Trimming removed 4 bases from V and 9 bases from J; junction bases left unmatched: 9. The CDR3 DNA is TGTGCCAGCAGCTCGACGGGACAGATTAGCATTCAGTACTTC. Its protein is CASSSTGQISIQYF.